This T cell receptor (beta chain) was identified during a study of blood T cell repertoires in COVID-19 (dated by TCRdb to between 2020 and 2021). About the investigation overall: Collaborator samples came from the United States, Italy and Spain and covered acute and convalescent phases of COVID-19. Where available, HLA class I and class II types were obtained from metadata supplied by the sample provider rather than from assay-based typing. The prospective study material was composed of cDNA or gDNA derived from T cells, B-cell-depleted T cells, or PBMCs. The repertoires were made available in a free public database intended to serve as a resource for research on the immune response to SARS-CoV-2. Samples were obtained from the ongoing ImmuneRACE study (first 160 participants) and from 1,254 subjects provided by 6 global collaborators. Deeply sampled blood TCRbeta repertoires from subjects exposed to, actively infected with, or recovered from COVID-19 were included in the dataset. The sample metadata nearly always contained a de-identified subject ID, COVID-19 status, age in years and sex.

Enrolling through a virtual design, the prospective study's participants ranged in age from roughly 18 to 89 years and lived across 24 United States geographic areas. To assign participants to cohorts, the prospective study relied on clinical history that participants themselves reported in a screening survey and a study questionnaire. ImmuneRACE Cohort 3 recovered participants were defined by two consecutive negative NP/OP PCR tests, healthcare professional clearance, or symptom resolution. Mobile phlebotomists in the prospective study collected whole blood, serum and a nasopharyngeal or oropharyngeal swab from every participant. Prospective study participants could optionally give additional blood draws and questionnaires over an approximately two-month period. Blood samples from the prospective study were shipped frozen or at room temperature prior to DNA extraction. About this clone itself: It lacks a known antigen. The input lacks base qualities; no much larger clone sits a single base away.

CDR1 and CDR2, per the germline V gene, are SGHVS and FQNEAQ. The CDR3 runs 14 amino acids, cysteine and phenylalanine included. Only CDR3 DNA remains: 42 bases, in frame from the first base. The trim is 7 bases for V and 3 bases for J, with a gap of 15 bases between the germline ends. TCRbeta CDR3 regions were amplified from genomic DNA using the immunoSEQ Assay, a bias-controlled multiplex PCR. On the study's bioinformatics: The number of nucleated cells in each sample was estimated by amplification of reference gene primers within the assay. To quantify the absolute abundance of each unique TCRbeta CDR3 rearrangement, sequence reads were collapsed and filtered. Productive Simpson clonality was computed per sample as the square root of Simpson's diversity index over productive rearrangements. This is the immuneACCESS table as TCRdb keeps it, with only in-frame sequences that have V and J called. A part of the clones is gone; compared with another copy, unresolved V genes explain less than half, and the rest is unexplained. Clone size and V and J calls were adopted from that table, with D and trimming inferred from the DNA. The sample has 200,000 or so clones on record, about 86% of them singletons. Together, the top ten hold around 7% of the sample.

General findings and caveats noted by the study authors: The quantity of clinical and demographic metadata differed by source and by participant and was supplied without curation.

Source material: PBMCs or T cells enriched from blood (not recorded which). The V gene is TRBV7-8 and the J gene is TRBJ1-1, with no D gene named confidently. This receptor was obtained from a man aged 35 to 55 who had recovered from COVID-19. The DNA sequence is TGTGCCAGCAAACCTTCCCGGAGGGACACTGAAGCTTTCTTT. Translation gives CASKPSRRDTEAFF.